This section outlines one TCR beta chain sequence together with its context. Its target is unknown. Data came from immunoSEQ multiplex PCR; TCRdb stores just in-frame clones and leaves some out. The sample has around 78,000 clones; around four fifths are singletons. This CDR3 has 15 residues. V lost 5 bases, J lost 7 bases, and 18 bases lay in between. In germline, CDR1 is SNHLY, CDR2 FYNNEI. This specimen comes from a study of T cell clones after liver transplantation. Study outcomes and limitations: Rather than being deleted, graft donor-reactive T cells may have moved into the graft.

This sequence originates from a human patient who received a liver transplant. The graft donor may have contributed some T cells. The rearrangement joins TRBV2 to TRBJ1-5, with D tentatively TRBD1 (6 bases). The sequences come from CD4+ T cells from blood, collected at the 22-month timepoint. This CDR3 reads CASSPTAGVGQPQHF. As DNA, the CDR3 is TGTGCCAGCAGTCCCACGGCAGGGGTCGGCCAGCCCCAGCATTTT.